These T cell receptor beta chains were read from a single sample in a study of cytomegalovirus exposure and HLA in healthy donors. Libraries were prepared by immunoSEQ multiplex PCR; TCRdb keeps only in-frame clonotypes and omits some of them. This table has more than 95,000 clones, roughly 76% appearing once. Material for sequencing was PBMCs. The receptors were sampled from a woman aged 55-75 years in good health and CMV-seropositive. Each CDR3 is given with its conserved first and last residue. D genes are given only for firm matches. A row's size may be missing; if present it is once, few, many or a size class.

TRBJ2-2 | TRBV7-3 | - | TRBD1 | CASSLTGQGVNTGELFF | TGTGCCAGCAGCTTAACGGGGCAGGGGGTGAACACCGGGGAGCTGTTTTTT
TRBJ1-4 | TRBV4-1 | few | TRBD1 | CASSPHRGRVEKLFF | TGCGCCAGCAGCCCCCACAGGGGGCGGGTTGAAAAACTGTTTTTT
TRBJ2-7 | TRBV5-5 | - | TRBD2 | CASSQTDSSGTYEQYF | TGTGCCAGCAGCCAGACCGACTCTAGCGGGACCTACGAGCAGTACTTC
TRBJ2-1 | TRBV9 | - | TRBD2 | CASSVGLAPADEQFF | TGTGCCAGCAGCGTTGGACTAGCTCCGGCTGATGAGCAGTTCTTC
TRBJ2-1 | TRBV4-3 | once | TRBD2 | CASSHAGTSLNEQFF | TGCGCCAGCAGCCATGCCGGGACTAGCCTCAATGAGCAGTTCTTC
TRBJ1-3 | TRBV18 | - | - | CASSPPNDWRPGNTIYF | TGTGCCAGCTCACCCCCCAATGACTGGAGGCCTGGAAACACCATATATTTT
TRBJ1-1 | TRBV30 | - | - | CAWTLGENTEAFF | TGTGCCTGGACCCTAGGGGAAAACACTGAAGCTTTCTTT
TRBJ1-1 | TRBV6-1 | - | - | CASSAGINTEAFF | TGTGCCAGCAGTGCAGGGATAAACACTGAAGCTTTCTTT
TRBJ1-3 | TRBV18 | - | - | CASSKLERTGTGNTIYF | TGTGCCAGCTCTAAGTTGGAGCGTACAGGGACAGGAAACACCATATATTTT
TRBJ1-1 | TRBV6-6 | - | - | CASSDILYTEAFF | TGTGCCAGCAGTGACATACTTTACACTGAAGCTTTCTTT
TRBJ1-5 | TRBV4-1 | - | TRBD1 | CASSQAQGFSQPQHF | TGCGCCAGCAGCCAAGCACAGGGGTTTAGTCAGCCCCAGCATTTT
TRBJ1-6 | TRBV13 | - | - | CASTRVGFMGSEVGSPLHF | TGTGCCAGCACCAGGGTGGGTTTTATGGGTTCCGAGGTTGGTTCACCCCTCCACTTT
TRBJ1-4 | TRBV5-1 | - | - | CASSEQGGFEKLFF | TGCGCCAGCAGCGAACAGGGAGGGTTTGAAAAACTGTTTTTT
TRBJ1-1 | TRBV7-6 | - | - | CASSLSTANPRGNTEAFF | TGTGCCAGCAGCCTATCGACAGCTAACCCTAGGGGGAACACTGAAGCTTTCTTT